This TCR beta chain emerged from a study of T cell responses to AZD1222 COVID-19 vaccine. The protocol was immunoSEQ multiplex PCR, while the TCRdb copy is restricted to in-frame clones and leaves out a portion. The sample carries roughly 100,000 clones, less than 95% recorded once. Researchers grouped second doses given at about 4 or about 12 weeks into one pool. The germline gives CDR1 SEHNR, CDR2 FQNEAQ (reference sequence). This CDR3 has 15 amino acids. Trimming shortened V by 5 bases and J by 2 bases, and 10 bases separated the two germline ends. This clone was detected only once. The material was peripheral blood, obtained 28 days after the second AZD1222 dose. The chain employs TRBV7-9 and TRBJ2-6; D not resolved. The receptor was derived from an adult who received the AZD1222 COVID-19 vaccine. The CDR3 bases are TGTGCCAGCAGCCGAAGGGATGCTGGGGCCAACGTCCTGACTTTC. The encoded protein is CASSRRDAGANVLTF.